These T cell receptor beta chains were read from a single sample in a study of long-term antiretroviral therapy in people with HIV. Data came from immunoSEQ multiplex PCR; TCRdb stores just in-frame clones and leaves some out. The sample has tens of thousands of clones, around 93% seen once. The input for sequencing was unsorted PBMCs, taken about 7.2 years after starting antiretroviral therapy. These receptors all come from a man in his forties or fifties with HIV. The conserved cysteine and the conserved F or W are not part of the CDR3 here. The order of the fields is clone size, V gene, J gene, CDR3 protein. Clone size is given for some rows only: seen once, a few or many times, or a class if the clone is expanded.

.	TRBV21-1	TRBJ2-7	ASSNYRGADSYEQY
few	TRBV9	TRBJ2-1	ASSVNSGGGNEQF
.	TRBV2	TRBJ1-5	ASRSRQLNQPQH
once	TRBV30	TRBJ1-2	AWSAADGYT
.	TRBV19	TRBJ1-1	ASSVNRGNTEAF
.	TRBV9	TRBJ2-2	ASSVGTTGELF
.	TRBV6-5	TRBJ2-1	ASSFQTSGGGNEQF
.	TRBV5-6	TRBJ1-4	ASSLLQRSNEKLF
.	TRBV6-5	TRBJ1-2	ASSHPRNAT
.	TRBV11-2	TRBJ1-5	ASSLAAGSNQPQH
.	TRBV2	TRBJ2-7	ASIPGQGTYEQY
.	TRBV9	TRBJ1-1	ASSVSAGWGTEAF
.	TRBV2	TRBJ2-1	ASSEFRLAAIYNEQF
.	TRBV5-4	TRBJ1-2	ASSALLNLNYGYT
.	TRBV2	TRBJ2-7	ASKGPYFMPTYEQY
.	TRBV10-3	TRBJ2-1	AISDSGGVNEQF
.	TRBV7-6	TRBJ2-2	ASSSRDRADTGELF
few	TRBV5-1	TRBJ1-3	ASSLSLGSSSGNTIY
.	TRBV7-2	TRBJ2-7	ASSLEGRRAYEQY
.	TRBV5-6	TRBJ2-7	ASSWRTGGGQY
.	TRBV9	TRBJ2-2	ASSGGTTTGELF
.	TRBV14	TRBJ2-6	ASSQAQGAGANVLT
.	TRBV14	TRBJ1-2	ASSQETGTAYGYT
.	TRBV19	TRBJ2-2	ASSIGWTSGPNTGELF
.	TRBV4-2	TRBJ2-1	ASSQGRLSGNEQF
.	TRBV28	TRBJ2-7	ASSSVSYEQY
.	TRBV5-6	TRBJ2-2	ASSSDRGLVGTGELF
.	TRBV19	TRBJ1-1	ASSASGVYTEAF
.	TRBV29-1	TRBJ1-5	SVGGQSNQPQH
.	TRBV5-6	TRBJ1-1	ASSSDGGTEAF
.	TRBV5-8	TRBJ1-1	ASSLGWEMNTEAF
.	TRBV19	TRBJ1-1	ASSIDLLQGAGRNTEAF
.	TRBV6-6	TRBJ2-6	ASRPRVSSGANVLT
.	TRBV29-1	TRBJ2-7	SASGPSYEQY
.	TRBV4-2	TRBJ1-1	ASSQDLQRLGTGNTEAF
.	TRBV19	TRBJ2-5	ASSIGFSSGGLKETQY
.	TRBV28	TRBJ2-4	ASSTSDRGQGEHIQY
.	TRBV5-1	TRBJ2-3	ASSLVPTTDTQY
.	TRBV27	TRBJ2-7	ASSPAGDSYEQY
.	TRBV9	TRBJ2-3	ASSVEAGGRLDTQY
.	TRBV30	TRBJ1-6	AWKKDNSPLH
.	TRBV5-1	TRBJ2-3	ASSLGEAPTDTQY
.	TRBV4-2	TRBJ1-6	ASSQVAGTGNNSPLH
.	TRBV19	TRBJ2-1	ASSMGLAYEQF
.	TRBV6-1	TRBJ2-5	ASSELGYQETQY
.	TRBV7-6	TRBJ1-4	ASSTRLDATNEKLF
.	TRBV2	TRBJ2-1	ASGRDRAYNEQF
.	TRBV6-1	TRBJ2-2	ASSEGPDTGELF
.	TRBV4-1	TRBJ2-3	ASSPTSGGGGDTQY
.	TRBV19	TRBJ1-1	ASSIRPNTEAF